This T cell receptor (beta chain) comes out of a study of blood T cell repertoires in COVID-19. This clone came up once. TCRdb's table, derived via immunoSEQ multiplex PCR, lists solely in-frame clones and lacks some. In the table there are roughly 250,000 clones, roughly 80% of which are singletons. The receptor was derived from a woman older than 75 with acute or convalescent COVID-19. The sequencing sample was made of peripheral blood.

CDR3 DNA sequence: TGTGCCAGCAGTGAACGGTCAGGGCCCTACAATGAGCAGTTCTTC. It is translated as CASSERSGPYNEQFF. V is TRBV6-1 and J is TRBJ2-1, with D perhaps matching TRBD1 (5 bases). The V and J ends lost 2 bases and 2 bases respectively, with 10 bases between them. Per germline, CDR1 MNHNS and CDR2 SASEGT. This CDR3 is built from 15 residues.